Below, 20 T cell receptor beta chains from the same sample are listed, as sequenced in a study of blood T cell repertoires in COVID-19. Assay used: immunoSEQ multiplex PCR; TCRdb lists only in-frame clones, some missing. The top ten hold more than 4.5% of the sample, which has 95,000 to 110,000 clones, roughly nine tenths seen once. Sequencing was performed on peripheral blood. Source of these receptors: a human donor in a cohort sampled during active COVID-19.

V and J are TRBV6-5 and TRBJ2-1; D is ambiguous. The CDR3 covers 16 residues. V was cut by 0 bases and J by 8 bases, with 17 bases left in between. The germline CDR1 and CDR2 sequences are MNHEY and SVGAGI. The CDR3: CASSYSIGSDLDEQFF. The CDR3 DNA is TGTGCCAGCAGTTACTCCATCGGGTCAGACTTGGATGAGCAGTTCTTC.

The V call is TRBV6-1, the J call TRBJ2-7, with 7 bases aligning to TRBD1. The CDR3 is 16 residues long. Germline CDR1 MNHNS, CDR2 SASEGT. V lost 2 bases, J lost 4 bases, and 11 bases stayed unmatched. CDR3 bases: TGTGCCAGCAGTGAAAAAGGGCACAGGGGTAGTTACGAGCAGTACTTC. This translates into CASSEKGHRGSYEQYF.

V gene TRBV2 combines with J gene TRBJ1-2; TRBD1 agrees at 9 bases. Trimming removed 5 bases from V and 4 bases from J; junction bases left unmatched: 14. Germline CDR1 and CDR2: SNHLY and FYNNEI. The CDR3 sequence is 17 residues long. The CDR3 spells CASSTGTGFGKGYGYTF. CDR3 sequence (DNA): TGTGCCAGCAGTACCGGGACAGGGTTTGGGAAAGGCTATGGCTACACCTTC.

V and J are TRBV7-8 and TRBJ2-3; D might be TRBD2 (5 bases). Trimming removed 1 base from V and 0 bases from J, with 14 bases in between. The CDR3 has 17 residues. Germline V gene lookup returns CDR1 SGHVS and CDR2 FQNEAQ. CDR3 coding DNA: TGTGCCAGCAGCTTAGGGGCTAGCCAAAGAAGCACAGATACGCAGTATTTT. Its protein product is CASSLGASQRSTDTQYF. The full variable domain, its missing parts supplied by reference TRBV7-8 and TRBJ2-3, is GAGVSQSPRYKVAKRGQDVALRCDPISGHVSLFWYQQALGQGPEFLTYFQNEAQLDKSGLPSDRFFAERPEGSVSTLKIQRTQQEDSAVYLCASSLGASQRSTDTQYFGPGTRLTVL.

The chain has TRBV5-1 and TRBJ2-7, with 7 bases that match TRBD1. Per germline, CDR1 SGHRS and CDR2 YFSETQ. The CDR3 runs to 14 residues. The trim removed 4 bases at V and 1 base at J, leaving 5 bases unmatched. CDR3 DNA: TGCGCCAGCAGCCAACCGGGACAGTCCTACGAGCAGTACTTC. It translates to CASSQPGQSYEQYF.

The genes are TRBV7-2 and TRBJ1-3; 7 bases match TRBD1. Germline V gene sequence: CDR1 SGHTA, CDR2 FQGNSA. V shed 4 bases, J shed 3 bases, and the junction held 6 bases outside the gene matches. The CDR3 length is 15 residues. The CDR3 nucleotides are TGTGCCAGCAGCTATACAGGGGCGGATGGAAACACCATATATTTT. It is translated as CASSYTGADGNTIYF.

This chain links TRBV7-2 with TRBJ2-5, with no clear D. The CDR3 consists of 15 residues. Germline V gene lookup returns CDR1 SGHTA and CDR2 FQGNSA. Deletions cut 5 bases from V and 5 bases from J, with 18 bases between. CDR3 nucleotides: TGTGCCAGCAGCATCGGCAGTAACACTATGGAGACCCAGTACTTC. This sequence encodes CASSIGSNTMETQYF.

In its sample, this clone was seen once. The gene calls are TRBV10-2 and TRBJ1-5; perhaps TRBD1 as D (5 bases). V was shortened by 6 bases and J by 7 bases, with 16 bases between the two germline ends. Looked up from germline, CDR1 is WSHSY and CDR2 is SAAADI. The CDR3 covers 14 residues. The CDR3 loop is CASSETTGRQPQHF. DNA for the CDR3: TGCGCCAGCAGCGAAACCACAGGTCGGCAGCCCCAGCATTTT.

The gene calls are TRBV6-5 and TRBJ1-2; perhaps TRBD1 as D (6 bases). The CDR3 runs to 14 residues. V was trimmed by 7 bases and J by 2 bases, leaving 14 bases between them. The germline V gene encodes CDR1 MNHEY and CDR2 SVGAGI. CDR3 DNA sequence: TGTGCCAGCAAGTTGGACCAGGGGAACTATGGCTACACCTTC. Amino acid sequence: CASKLDQGNYGYTF.

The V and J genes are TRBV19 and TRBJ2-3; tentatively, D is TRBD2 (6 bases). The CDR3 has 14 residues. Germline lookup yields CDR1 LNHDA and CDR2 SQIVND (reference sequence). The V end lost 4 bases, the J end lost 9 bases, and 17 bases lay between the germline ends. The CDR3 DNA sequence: TGTGCCAGTAGTAATAGGGAGGATGTTCTAACGCAGTATTTT. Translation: CASSNREDVLTQYF.

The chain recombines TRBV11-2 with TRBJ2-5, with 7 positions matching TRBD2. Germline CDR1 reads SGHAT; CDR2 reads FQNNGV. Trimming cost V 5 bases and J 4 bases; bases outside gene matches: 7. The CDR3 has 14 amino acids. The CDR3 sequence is CASSPGGWGETQYF. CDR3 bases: TGTGCCAGCAGCCCCGGGGGGTGGGGAGAGACCCAGTACTTC.

CDR3 protein: CATSRRQGEVGSGANVLTF. As DNA, the CDR3 is TGTGCCACCAGCAGACGACAGGGTGAAGTAGGCTCTGGGGCCAACGTCCTGACTTTC. The chain uses TRBV15 and TRBJ2-6; 7 nucleotides agree with TRBD1. J gave up 0 bases and V 2 bases, and 10 bases lay outside the gene matches. CDR3 size: 19 residues. CDR1 is LNHNV, CDR2 YYDKDF, per germline (reference sequence).

CDR3 sequence: CASTEQGNSNQPQHF. CDR3 DNA sequence: TGTGCCAGCACCGAACAGGGGAATAGCAATCAGCCCCAGCATTTT. The J gene is TRBJ1-5, the V gene TRBV7-2; 7 positions match TRBD1. Looked up from germline, CDR1 is SGHTA and CDR2 is FQGNSA. The CDR3 consists of 15 residues. V lost 7 bases, J lost 0 bases, and 6 bases stayed unmatched.

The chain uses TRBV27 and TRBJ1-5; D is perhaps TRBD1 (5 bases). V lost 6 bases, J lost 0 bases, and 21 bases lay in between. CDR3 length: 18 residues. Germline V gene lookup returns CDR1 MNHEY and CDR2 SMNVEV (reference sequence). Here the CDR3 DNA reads TGTGCCAGCAGCAATCGTCCCCCAGGGTGGGGTAGCAATCAGCCCCAGCATTTT. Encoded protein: CASSNRPPGWGSNQPQHF.

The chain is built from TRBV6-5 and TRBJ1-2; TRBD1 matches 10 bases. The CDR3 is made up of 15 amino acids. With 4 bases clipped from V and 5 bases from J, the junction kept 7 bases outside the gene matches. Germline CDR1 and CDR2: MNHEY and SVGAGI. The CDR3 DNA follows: TGTGCCAGCAGTTCCCCAAGGACAGGGGGATATGGCTACACCTTC. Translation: CASSSPRTGGYGYTF.

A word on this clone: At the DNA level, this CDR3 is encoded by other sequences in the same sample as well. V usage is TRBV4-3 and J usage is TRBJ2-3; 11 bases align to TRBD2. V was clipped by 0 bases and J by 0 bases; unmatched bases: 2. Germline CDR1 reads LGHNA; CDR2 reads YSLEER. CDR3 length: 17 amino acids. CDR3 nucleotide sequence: TGCGCCAGCAGCCAAGAGGCTAGCGGGGGGAGCACAGATACGCAGTATTTT. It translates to CASSQEASGGSTDTQYF.

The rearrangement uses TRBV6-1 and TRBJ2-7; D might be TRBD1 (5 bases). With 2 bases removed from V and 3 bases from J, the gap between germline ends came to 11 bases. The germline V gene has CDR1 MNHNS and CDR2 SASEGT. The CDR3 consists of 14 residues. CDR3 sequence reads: CASSEQGGRYEQYF. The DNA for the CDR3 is TGTGCCAGCAGTGAACAGGGTGGGCGCTACGAGCAGTACTTC.

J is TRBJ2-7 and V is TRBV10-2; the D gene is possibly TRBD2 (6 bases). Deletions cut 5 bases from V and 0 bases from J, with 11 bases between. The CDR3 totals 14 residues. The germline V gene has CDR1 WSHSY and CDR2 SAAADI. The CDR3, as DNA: TGCGCCAGCAGTTCTCTAGCGTCCTCCTACGAGCAGTACTTC. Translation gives CASSSLASSYEQYF.

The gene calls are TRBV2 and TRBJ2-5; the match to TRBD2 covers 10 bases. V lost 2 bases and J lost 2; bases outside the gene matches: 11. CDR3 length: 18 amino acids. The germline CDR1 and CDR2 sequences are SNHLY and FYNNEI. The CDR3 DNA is TGTGCCAGCAGTGAATCGTCTAGCGGGGGAAGCCAGCAAGAGACCCAGTACTTC. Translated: CASSESSSGGSQQETQYF.

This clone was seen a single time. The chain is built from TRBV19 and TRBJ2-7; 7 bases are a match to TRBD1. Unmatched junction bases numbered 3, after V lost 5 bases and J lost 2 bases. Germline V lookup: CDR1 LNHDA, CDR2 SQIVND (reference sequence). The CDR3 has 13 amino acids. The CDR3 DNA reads TGTGCCAGTAGTCGACAGGGCCCCTACGAGCAGTACTTC. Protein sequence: CASSRQGPYEQYF.